The rows below give T cell receptor beta chains drawn from one sample of a study of CD8 T cells in Susac syndrome. One entry per CDR3 protein, called by TCRdb with MiXCR from the immunoSEQ multiplex PCR reads. The table records over 100,000 distinct CDR3 sequences, about 96% of them present only once. The source material was CD4+ T cells from PBMCs. These TCRs come from a human donor in good health. The CDR3 runs from the conserved cysteine through the conserved F or W. A D gene is named only where the DNA matches it firmly. Clone sizes are given selectively: once, few, many, or a class where the clone is expanded.

TRBD1	NA	TRBV5-1	TRBJ2-7	TGCGCCAGCAGCTTGGGGACAGGGAAGACCTACGAGCAGTACTTC	CASSLGTGKTYEQYF
NA	few	TRBV3-1	TRBJ2-7	TGTGCCAGCAGCCAACGGTACGAGCAGTACTTC	CASSQRYEQYF
TRBD1	NA	TRBV12-3/TRBV12-4	TRBJ2-3	TGTGCCAGCAGTTTAAGGGACAGGCCCCTGGGCACAGATACGCAGTATTTT	CASSLRDRPLGTDTQYF
TRBD1	NA	TRBV4-1	TRBJ2-7	TGCGCCAGCAGCCAAGTCTACGGGACAGGGGTCTCCTACGAGCAGTACTTC	CASSQVYGTGVSYEQYF
NA	NA	TRBV6-2/TRBV6-3	TRBJ2-6	TGTGCCAACACTCCCGCGGGGGCCAACGTCCTGACTTTC	CANTPAGANVLTF
NA	NA	TRBV30	TRBJ1-5	TGTGCCTGGAGTGTAGGGCCCAGCAATCAGCCCCAGCATTTT	CAWSVGPSNQPQHF
TRBD1	NA	TRBV12-3/TRBV12-4	TRBJ2-7	TGTGCCAGCAACCGGGACAGCTCCTACGAGCAGTACTTC	CASNRDSSYEQYF
TRBD1	NA	TRBV28	TRBJ1-4	TGTGCCAGCACCCCGGGACAGGTCCCTAATGAAAAACTGTTTTTT	CASTPGQVPNEKLFF
TRBD2	NA	TRBV5-1	TRBJ2-3	TGCGCCAGCAGCCCTCCGGGACTAGAAGCAACAGATACGCAGTATTTT	CASSPPGLEATDTQYF
NA	NA	TRBV3-1	TRBJ2-5	TGTGCCAGCAGCCTCCCCGGGACATCGCCCGAGACCCAGTACTTC	CASSLPGTSPETQYF
TRBD1	NA	TRBV7-9	TRBJ2-1	TGTGCCAGCAGCTTAATGGACAGGGAAAATGAGCAGTTCTTC	CASSLMDRENEQFF
TRBD2	NA	TRBV28	TRBJ2-7	TGTGCCAGCAGTTTCGTAGCGGGAATACGGGAGCAGTACTTC	CASSFVAGIREQYF
NA	NA	TRBV19	TRBJ2-5	TGTGCCAGTAGTAAGGTGGTTCAAGAGACCCAGTACTTC	CASSKVVQETQYF
NA	NA	TRBV20-1	TRBJ1-2	TGCAGTGCTAGAGATCTGACCGTCGTCCTGGCTAACTATGGCTACACCTTC	CSARDLTVVLANYGYTF
NA	NA	TRBV5-6	TRBJ1-6	TGTGCCAGCAAGTCCCACGATAATTCACCCCTCCACTTT	CASKSHDNSPLHF
TRBD2	NA	TRBV12-3/TRBV12-4	TRBJ2-2	TGTGCCAGCAGTTTCGGGGGGGCACGGACCGGGGAGCTGTTTTTT	CASSFGGARTGELFF
NA	NA	TRBV20-1	TRBJ2-7	TGCAGTGCTCCCAACCCCGGCCGTCCTGGCGAGCAGTACTTC	CSAPNPGRPGEQYF
NA	few	TRBV18	TRBJ2-7	TGTGCCAGCTCATTGCCCAGTAGCTACGAGCAGTACTTC	CASSLPSSYEQYF
TRBD1	NA	TRBV10-3	TRBJ2-7	TGTGCCATCAGTCCGGGACAGGAGATCTACGAGCAGTACTTC	CAISPGQEIYEQYF
NA	NA	TRBV2	TRBJ2-7	TGTGCCAGCAGTGAGCGGGACAACTACGAGCAGTACTTC	CASSERDNYEQYF
TRBD1	NA	TRBV2	TRBJ2-1	TGTGCCAGCAGGGATGACAGGGGGAATGAGCAGTTCTTC	CASRDDRGNEQFF
NA	NA	TRBV24-1	TRBJ1-1	TGTGCCACCAGTGATTCGGGACACCCCACTGAAGCTTTCTTT	CATSDSGHPTEAFF
TRBD2	NA	TRBV30	TRBJ2-1	TGTGCCTGGAGTGCAGGGACTAGCGGGGACAATGAGCAGTTCTTC	CAWSAGTSGDNEQFF
TRBD2	NA	TRBV29-1	TRBJ2-3	TGCAGCGTCCAAGCGGGGGGAACAGATACGCAGTATTTT	CSVQAGGTDTQYF
TRBD2	NA	TRBV7-2	TRBJ2-3	TGTGCCAGCACGATAACTAGCGGGCCAGATACGCAGTATTTT	CASTITSGPDTQYF
TRBD1	few	TRBV3-1	TRBJ1-6	TGTGCCAGCAGCCTAGACAGGGGCGGGTCACCCCTCCACTTT	CASSLDRGGSPLHF
NA	NA	TRBV12-3/TRBV12-4	TRBJ2-7	TGTGCCAGCAGGCGAGGTGTTTCCTACGAGCAGTACTTC	CASRRGVSYEQYF
TRBD1	NA	TRBV7-9	TRBJ1-1	TGTGCCAGCAGCGGATGGACAGGAGAGAACACTGAAGCTTTCTTT	CASSGWTGENTEAFF
TRBD1	NA	TRBV18	TRBJ2-7	TGTGCCAGCCGACGACAGGGCGACGAGCAGTACTTC	CASRRQGDEQYF
NA	NA	TRBV3-1	TRBJ2-2	TGTGCCAGCAGCCCCGTAAAGGGGTCCGGGGAGCTGTTTTTT	CASSPVKGSGELFF
TRBD1	NA	TRBV6-1	TRBJ1-2	TGTGCCAGCACCACCCACCTCGGACAGGGAAGCTTTAACTATGGCTACACCTTC	CASTTHLGQGSFNYGYTF
TRBD1	few	TRBV19	TRBJ2-7	TGTGCCAGTAGTATCGACAGGGGGTACGAGCAGTACTTC	CASSIDRGYEQYF
NA	few	TRBV7-3	TRBJ2-3	TGTGCCAGCAGCCCTGGGAGCACAGATACGCAGTATTTT	CASSPGSTDTQYF
TRBD2	NA	TRBV6-1	TRBJ2-5	TGTGCCAGCAGTGAATGGACTAGCGGGAGACCCAGCCAAGAGACCCAGTACTTC	CASSEWTSGRPSQETQYF
TRBD1	NA	TRBV12-3/TRBV12-4	TRBJ2-3	TGTGCCAGCAGTTTACGGGACAGGACATCAGTTACGCAGTATTTT	CASSLRDRTSVTQYF
NA	NA	TRBV6-5	TRBJ1-1	TGTGCCAGCAGTTACGAAGGAGGGGCTGAAGCTTTCTTT	CASSYEGGAEAFF
TRBD1	NA	TRBV2	TRBJ1-6	TGTGCCACCCAGGGGACAGGGGATTCACCCCTCCACTTT	CATQGTGDSPLHF
NA	NA	TRBV15	TRBJ2-5	TGTGCCACCAGCGCCCGGGACGGGATAGAGACCCAGTACTTC	CATSARDGIETQYF
NA	NA	TRBV12-3/TRBV12-4	TRBJ2-7	TGTGCCAGCAGTTTACTGGGGGAGCAGTACTTC	CASSLLGEQYF
NA	once	TRBV9	TRBJ2-3	TGTGCCAGGCGGGGAAACACAGATACGCAGTATTTT	CARRGNTDTQYF
NA	NA	TRBV2	TRBJ1-4	TGTGCCAGCAGTGACGGGACCTCTAATGAAAAACTGTTTTTT	CASSDGTSNEKLFF
NA	NA	TRBV3-1	TRBJ2-2	TGTGCCAGCAGCCAGGGATCAGCGCCCGGGGAGCTGTTTTTT	CASSQGSAPGELFF
NA	NA	TRBV5-1	TRBJ1-2	TGCGCCAGCAGCTTGGCCGGAGGACCTCAGCATGGCTACACCTTC	CASSLAGGPQHGYTF
TRBD2	NA	TRBV4-3	TRBJ2-1	TGCGCCAGCAGCCAAGAAGCGGGGGGGACCTTTGGCAATGAGCAGTTCTTC	CASSQEAGGTFGNEQFF
NA	NA	TRBV19	TRBJ2-7	TGTGCCAGTAGAGGACAGCCACGCTACGAGCAGTACTTC	CASRGQPRYEQYF
NA	NA	TRBV7-9	TRBJ1-3	TGTGCCAGCAGCCGTCAGGGGCAGGTCTTCTCTGGAAACACCATATATTTT	CASSRQGQVFSGNTIYF
NA	NA	TRBV28	TRBJ1-2	TGTGCCAGCAGTCCCCAGGACAGATACTATGGCTACACCTTC	CASSPQDRYYGYTF
NA	NA	TRBV11-2	TRBJ2-7	TGTGCCAGCAGCTTCCTCCAGGGGGGACAGTCTTCCTACGAGCAGTACTTC	CASSFLQGGQSSYEQYF
NA	NA	TRBV29-1	TRBJ2-7	TGCAGCGTCCTCCTCCCGGGGAGCCAATCCTACGAGCAGTACTTC	CSVLLPGSQSYEQYF
NA	NA	TRBV29-1	TRBJ1-5	TGCAGCGTTTCAGAAGGGGATGGAGGAAATCAGCCCCAGCATTTT	CSVSEGDGGNQPQHF
NA	NA	TRBV7-9	TRBJ2-3	TGTGCCAGCAGCCCTACGTTGGGGCAAAGTGCAGGCCAGGGAGATACGCAGTATTTT	CASSPTLGQSAGQGDTQYF
TRBD2	NA	TRBV5-6	TRBJ2-7	TGTGCCAGCAGCCTACGGACTAGCGGCGGCTACTACGAGCAGTACTTC	CASSLRTSGGYYEQYF
TRBD2	NA	TRBV3-1	TRBJ2-2	TGTGCCAGCAGCCAAGAGCTACTAGCGGGAGCCGGGGAGCTGTTTTTT	CASSQELLAGAGELFF
NA	NA	TRBV18	TRBJ2-5	TGTGCCAGCTCACCGATCGCAGAGACCCAGTACTTC	CASSPIAETQYF
NA	NA	TRBV2	TRBJ1-6	TGTGCCAGCAGTGAGATGGGGGGGAACTCACCCCTCCACTTT	CASSEMGGNSPLHF
NA	NA	TRBV7-2	TRBJ2-7	TGTGCCAGCAGCTTAAGTGGGACTCCTTCCTACGAGCAGTACTTC	CASSLSGTPSYEQYF
TRBD2	NA	TRBV6-2/TRBV6-3	TRBJ2-1	TGCGCCAGCAGTTACCTTCCCACCCTCTCCCGGACTAGCGGGAGATCCTACAATGAGCAGTTCTTC	CASSYLPTLSRTSGRSYNEQFF
TRBD2	NA	TRBV6-1	TRBJ2-5	TGTGCCAGCAGCCCAATAGCGGGAAGTTACCAAGAGACCCAGTACTTC	CASSPIAGSYQETQYF
NA	NA	TRBV18	TRBJ2-5	TGTGCCAGCTCACCATCGACGCCCGAGACCCAGTACTTC	CASSPSTPETQYF